This T cell receptor beta chain comes out of a study of OX40 agonist ivuxolimab in advanced cancers. V lost 5 bases and J lost 5, with 9 bases in between. Looked up from germline, CDR1 is MNHNS and CDR2 is SASEGT. This CDR3 has 12 residues. With respect to this clone: Its antigen is as yet unknown.

Study-wide results and limits: Expanded clones were, on average, more numerous in CD8+ T cells than in CD4+. Some nonresponders likewise displayed low normalized T-cell clonal expansion. The study observed clonal expansion of CD4+ and CD8+ blood T cells by week 6 at 0.1 to 3.0 mg/kg.

Assay used: immunoSEQ multiplex PCR; TCRdb lists only in-frame clones, some missing. The table records some 83,000 clones, about 86% of them present only once. This specimen was CD4+ or CD8+ T cells sorted from blood, taken in a trial of the OX40 agonist ivuxolimab. The chain carries TRBV6-1 and TRBJ2-5, with unresolved D. The receptor was isolated from an adult with an advanced solid tumor such as melanoma, head and neck, liver or kidney cancer. The CDR3 is CASSPSGETQYF. CDR3 DNA: TGTGCCAGCAGTCCCTCCGGGGAGACCCAGTACTTC.